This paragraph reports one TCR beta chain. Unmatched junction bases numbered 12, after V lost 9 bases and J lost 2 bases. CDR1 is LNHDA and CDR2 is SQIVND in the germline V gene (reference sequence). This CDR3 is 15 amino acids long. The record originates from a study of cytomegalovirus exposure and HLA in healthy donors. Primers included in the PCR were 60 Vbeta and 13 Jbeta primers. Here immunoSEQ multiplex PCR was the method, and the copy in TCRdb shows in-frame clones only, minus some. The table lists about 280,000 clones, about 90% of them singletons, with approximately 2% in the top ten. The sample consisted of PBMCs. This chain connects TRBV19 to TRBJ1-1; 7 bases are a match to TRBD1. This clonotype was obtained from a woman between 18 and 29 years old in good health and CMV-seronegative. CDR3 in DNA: TGTGCCAGAGCCACTAGGACAGGACCCAACACTGAAGCTTTCTTT. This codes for CARATRTGPNTEAFF. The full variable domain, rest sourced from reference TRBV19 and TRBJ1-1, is DGGITQSPKYLFRKEGQNVTLSCEQNLNHDAMYWYRQDPGQGLRLIYYSQIVNDFQKGDIAEGYSVSREKKESFPLTVTSAQKNPTAFYLCARATRTGPNTEAFFGQGTRLTVV.